The 2 T cell receptor beta chains given below trace back to one sample, sequenced in a study of neurological immune-mediated disorders. MiXCR, applied by TCRdb to the 5' RACE reads, yields one record per CDR3 protein. The sample has over 50,000 distinct CDR3 sequences, approximately 5.3% seen once; the top ten hold about 5.8%. Sequenced: PBMCs. Receptor source: a human donor with multiple sclerosis. The donor label of this sample is uncertain.

This clonotype showed up many times. The rearrangement joins TRBV7-2 to TRBJ1-4; no clear D. The V end lost 0 bases, the J end lost 8 bases, and 13 bases lay between the germline ends. There are 15 residues in the CDR3. Germline V gives CDR1 SGHTA, CDR2 FQGNSA. DNA for the CDR3: TGTGCCAGCAGCTTAGCACCCACGGGAGGGGAAAAACTGTTTTTT. This codes for CASSLAPTGGEKLFF.

This clonotype was found many times. J is TRBJ2-1 and V is TRBV6-5; D is unclear. CDR1 MNHEY and CDR2 SVGAGI come from the germline V gene. The CDR3 has 15 residues. The ends were cut back, 4 bases at V and 0 bases at J, with 10 bases in the middle. This chain's CDR3 is CASSFTESSYNEQFF. CDR3 sequence (DNA): TGTGCCAGCAGTTTCACGGAGAGCTCCTACAATGAGCAGTTCTTC.